The sequence of this T cell receptor (beta chain) was determined in a study of beta chain features in type 1 diabetes (dated by TCRdb to between 2018 and 2020). Looking at the study overall: No differences in mean age, gender distribution, total cell number or subset yield were found between patients and healthy donors. A total of some 100,000,000 sorted cells were examined across all samples, and a strong correlation was observed between cell number per subset and RNA yield. Regulatory and stem cell-like memory subsets were isolated from only 8 patients and 8 healthy donors, whereas naive and central memory subsets came from all 28 donors. In the study, recently diagnosed type 1 diabetes patients and matched healthy donors were compared on the TCRB repertoires of their sorted circulating CD4+ T cell subsets.

Results and caveats for the whole study, not just this receptor: The naive, central memory and regulatory TCRB repertoires appeared to resemble one another more closely among patients than among healthy donors. A moderate but significant shortening of TCRB CDR3 length was observed in type 1 diabetes patients in all four CD4+ subsets. At VDJ recombination sites, type 1 diabetes patients had fewer insertions and more deleted nucleotides, which implies abnormalities in thymic rearrangement. Because the HLA sub-analyses included only small numbers of individuals, any influence of HLA type on TCRB rearrangement was left unresolved. Sequencing cDNA rather than genomic DNA could over-represent highly expressing activated cells, although activation and CD3 levels did not differ between groups. PCR might favor shorter templates, but patient and control samples were amplified and corrected together, so any skew would affect both groups equally.

The germline ends are 8 bases apart after V is trimmed by 3 bases and J by 5 bases. The CDR3 goes from the cysteine to the phenylalanine over 12 residues. Just CDR3 DNA is preserved here, 36 bases in frame from base 1. This clone was counted only a few times. The antigen this receptor binds is unknown. No qualities accompany the bases; no much larger clone lies one base away. From each donor, a single peripheral blood sample of 95 to 150 mL on average was drawn into heparinised tubes. A BD FACSAria II and a panel including CD45RO, CCR7, CD25, CD127, CD95 and CD27 were used to sort naive, central memory, regulatory and stem cell-like memory CD4+ T cells. All sorted populations exceeded 98% purity. PBMCs were isolated immediately by Lymphoprep density gradient centrifugation and stained directly without culture. To minimize batch effects, samples were stained and sorted in pairs, one healthy donor with one patient per experiment.

The entire amount of isolated RNA was reverse transcribed using the High Capacity cDNA Reverse Transcription Kit, so the sequenced TCRB transcripts were expressed ones. Naive, central memory and regulatory T cell samples underwent deep immunoSEQ sequencing, averaging roughly 3.5 million total reads per sample. Sorted cells were lysed in RLT buffer, and RNA was extracted using DNase-treated RNeasy Micro or Mini kits according to cell number. To prevent cross-contamination, every cell subset was processed on its own, while patient and healthy donor samples were processed together. The immunoSEQ multiplex PCR was used to amplify TCRB sequences from cDNA, generating 87-bp fragments that spanned the CDR3 region. Sequencing of the amplicons was done on the Illumina HiSeq platform. The original methods were these. Synthetic template baselines were used to correct PCR bias computationally, reads within Hamming distance 2 were collapsed together, and singletons that could not be merged were discarded. By aligning reads against IMGT, V, D and J genes, CDR3 length, and insertions or deletions at six rearrangement sites were assigned. Within each subset, clonotype counts were normalized to the number of sorted cells before true diversity and Gini coefficients were calculated with the tcR R package. Repertoire sharing was quantified using the overlap coefficient calculated on TCRB nucleotide sequences. Out-of-frame TCRB sequences from naive cells were analyzed as a proxy for the pre-selection repertoire. The source is immuneACCESS, and TCRdb retained only in-frame sequences with V and J called. Part of the clones is not carried over; for the studies checked, unresolved V genes explain less than half of this, and the remainder is unexplained. The D gene and trimming were derived from the DNA, and the V and J assignments and clone size from that table. The sample has a few hundred thousand clones on record, about 32% of them singletons. About 0.065% of the sample goes to the ten largest clones.

The chain is encoded by TRBV23-1 joined to TRBJ2-7, with no D gene named confidently. TRBV23-1 is marked as an open reading frame, function uncertain. This TCR was recovered from a man aged 18 to 30 in good health. The sample taken for sequencing was naive CD4+ T cells from blood. Taken with the paper, the label for cell subset or site translates to: true naive CD4+ T cells. CDR3 region: CASSHSGHEQYF. The nucleotide sequence is given as TGCGCCAGCAGTCATTCCGGACACGAGCAGTACTTC.